Shown below are 12 T cell receptor beta chains from a single sample sequenced in a study of radiation and T cells in renal cell carcinoma. The sample's time point: blood 2 weeks post-SBRT. Treatment specified: 15 Gy SBRT to primary tumor, nephrectomy 4 weeks later. Method: immunoSEQ multiplex PCR; TCRdb's copy keeps in-frame clones and lacks some. The sample contains 100,000 to 150,000 clones, roughly four fifths of which appear only once. Material: blood, obtained from a patient whose treatment included radiotherapy and nephrectomy. The origin of the receptors is a man over 45 with renal cell carcinoma.

This rearrangement joins TRBV9 to TRBJ2-2; TRBD1 matches 7 bases. Germline CDR1 is SGDLS and CDR2 is YYNGEE. V gave up 4 bases and J gave up 0 bases; unmatched junction bases: 9. This CDR3 has 17 amino acids. DNA of the CDR3: TGTGCCAGCAGCACCCCGATCACAGGGGCGAACACCGGGGAGCTGTTTTTT. Its translation is CASSTPITGANTGELFF.

This chain links TRBV10-3 with TRBJ1-2; D is unresolved. Germline V gene data show CDR1 as ENHRY and CDR2 as SYGVKD. The CDR3 spans 13 residues. The V end was cut by 10 bases, the J end by 7 bases, with 19 bases between. CDR3 DNA sequence: TGTGCCAGTGCATCGACTCTCCCCGGTGGCTACACCTTC. As protein: CASASTLPGGYTF.

V gene TRBV30 combines with J gene TRBJ1-5, with 9 bases fitting TRBD1. The V gene end was trimmed by 0 bases and the J gene end by 4 bases; junction bases not matched to a gene: 4. The CDR3 is 15 residues long. Germline V gene data show CDR1 as GTSNPN and CDR2 as SVGIG (reference sequence). The CDR3 DNA follows: TGTGCCTGGAGTGTACGGGACAGGGTAAATCAGCCCCAGCATTTT. Translating gives CAWSVRDRVNQPQHF.

The chain recombines TRBV9 with TRBJ2-7, with 8 nucleotides matching TRBD2. Germline trimming cut 3 bases from V and 4 bases from J; bases unmatched to any gene: 6. CDR1 is SGDLS, CDR2 YYNGEE, per germline. The CDR3 has 14 amino acids. The CDR3 nucleotides read TGTGCCAGCAGCGCCGGGGGGGCCAGGTACGAGCAGTACTTC. As protein: CASSAGGARYEQYF.

In its sample, this clone was seen a few times. The rearrangement links TRBV7-9 to TRBJ2-6; D is unresolved. There are 16 residues in the CDR3. From germline, CDR1 is SEHNR and CDR2 FQNEAQ (reference sequence). V was cut by 3 bases and J by 0 bases, with 9 bases left in between. Here the CDR3 reads CASSFGGISGANVLTF. CDR3 coding DNA: TGTGCCAGCAGCTTTGGCGGAATCTCTGGGGCCAACGTCCTGACTTTC. The full variable domain, its missing parts supplied by reference TRBV7-9 and TRBJ2-6, is DTGVSQNPRHKITKRGQNVTFRCDPISEHNRLYWYRQTLGQGPEFLTYFQNEAQLEKSRLLSDRFSAERPKGSFSTLEIQRTEQGDSAMYLCASSFGGISGANVLTFGAGSRLTVL.

The chain uses TRBV19 and TRBJ1-1; TRBD1 matches at 8 bases. The junction had 9 bases not matched to a gene; V was cut back by 4 bases and J by 8 bases. The CDR3 is 14 residues long. The V gene's germline CDR1 is LNHDA and CDR2 SQIVND (reference sequence). The CDR3 reads CASSSNRDRKEAFF. The DNA for the CDR3 is TGTGCCAGTAGTAGCAACCGGGACAGGAAAGAAGCTTTCTTT.

The V gene is TRBV10-1, the J gene TRBJ2-2, with D hard to call. CDR3 length: 15 amino acids. Germline lookup yields CDR1 WNHNN and CDR2 SYGVQD (reference sequence). V was clipped by 9 bases and J by 2 bases, with 16 bases between them. CDR3 DNA: TGCGCCAGTGGACCAGGAGAATTAAACACCGGGGAGCTGTTTTTT. The encoded protein is CASGPGELNTGELFF.

This chain connects TRBV6-6 to TRBJ1-5; tentative D call: TRBD1 (5 bases). There are 16 residues in the CDR3. CDR1 and CDR2 from the germline V gene are MNHNY and SVGAGI (reference sequence). Trimming shortened V by 5 bases and J by 4 bases, and 18 bases separated the two germline ends. This chain's CDR3 is CASSPWGGRENQPQHF. The CDR3 nucleotides read TGTGCCAGCAGTCCGTGGGGGGGGAGGGAAAATCAGCCCCAGCATTTT.

This rearrangement joins TRBV30 to TRBJ1-5; 9 nucleotides match TRBD1. The ends lost 3 bases at V and 4 bases at J; junction bases unmatched: 4. CDR1 is GTSNPN, CDR2 SVGIG, per germline (reference sequence). This CDR3 is built from 14 residues. CDR3 coding DNA: TGTGCCTGGAGGGGACAGGGAGGAAATCAGCCCCAGCATTTT. This sequence encodes CAWRGQGGNQPQHF.

The chain couples TRBV29-1 to TRBJ2-7; D is unresolved. V lost 5 bases to trimming and J lost 0 bases, with 14 bases between them. Germline V gene lookup returns CDR1 SQVTM and CDR2 ANQGSEA. There are 14 residues in the CDR3. Here the CDR3 reads CSVLDPYTSYEQYF. The CDR3, as DNA: TGCAGCGTTCTAGACCCGTATACCTCCTACGAGCAGTACTTC.

Points on this clone: An end of the junction differs from the germline gene, which may be a read error. In the same sample, other DNA sequences code for this CDR3. V is TRBV6-5 and J is TRBJ2-7; 12 bases match TRBD2. This CDR3 comprises 16 residues. CDR1 is MNHEY and CDR2 is SVGAGI in the germline V gene. The CDR3 here is CASSSWTSGVNHEQYF. CDR3 DNA sequence: TGTGCCAGCAGTTCGTGGACTAGCGGGGTGAACCACGAACAGTACTTC.

The CDR3 protein is CASSPGGVMLSDGYTF. CDR3 DNA: TGCGCCAGCAGCCCTGGTGGGGTTATGTTGTCTGATGGCTACACCTTC. The chain recombines TRBV5-1 with TRBJ1-2; D is uncertain. V lost 4 bases to trimming and J lost 6 bases, with 22 bases between them. Germline V gives CDR1 SGHRS, CDR2 YFSETQ. This CDR3 contains 16 residues. Full variable domain (missing parts from reference TRBV5-1 and TRBJ1-2): KAGVTQTPRYLIKTRGQQVTLSCSPISGHRSVSWYQQTPGQGLQFLFEYFSETQRNKGNFPGRFSGRQFSNSRSEMNVSTLELGDSALYLCASSPGGVMLSDGYTFGSGTRLTVV.